A selection of T cell receptor beta chains follows, all from one sample in a study of blood T cell repertoires in COVID-19. Measured with immunoSEQ multiplex PCR; TCRdb has only the in-frame clones, and not every one. The table records some 210,000 clones, approximately 80% of them present only once. Sequenced material: peripheral blood. The source is a human donor in a cohort sampled during active COVID-19. CDR3s include the opening cysteine and the closing phenylalanine or tryptophan. A D gene is named only where the DNA matches it firmly. Rows give clone size only sometimes, using once, few, many, or a class for an expanded clone.

size	D	J	V	DNA	CDR3
.	.	TRBJ2-1	TRBV19	TGTGCCAGTAGTCTTAGGACTCGATACAATGAGCAGTTCTTC	CASSLRTRYNEQFF
.	.	TRBJ1-1	TRBV6-5	TGTGCCAGCATCGAGTCAGGGCGGCAGTATGGTTTCTTT	CASIESGRQYGFF
.	TRBD1	TRBJ1-1	TRBV12-3/TRBV12-4	TGTGCCATCAGATCAGGGGGTTACACTGAAGCTTTCTTT	CAIRSGGYTEAFF
.	.	TRBJ1-1	TRBV27	TGTGCCAGCAGTCCGAGCGCTTTGAACACTGAAGCTTTCTTT	CASSPSALNTEAFF
.	TRBD2	TRBJ2-1	TRBV5-1	TGCGCCAGCAGCTTGGGGACTAGTATTCGTGAGCAGTTCTTC	CASSLGTSIREQFF
.	.	TRBJ1-3	TRBV6-5	TGTGCCAGCAGTTCACCCCCGACAAGAATGGGAAACACCATATATTTT	CASSSPPTRMGNTIYF
.	TRBD1	TRBJ1-1	TRBV5-1	TGCGCCAGCACCCTTTACCTCGACAGGGCTGAAGCTTTCTTT	CASTLYLDRAEAFF
once	.	TRBJ2-3	TRBV19	TGTGCCAGTAGTATTGACAGAGGCACAGATACGCAGTATTTT	CASSIDRGTDTQYF
.	.	TRBJ2-2	TRBV19	TGTGCCAGTAGTAAGAGGGTCGTAGGTACCGGGGAGCTGTTTTTT	CASSKRVVGTGELFF
.	TRBD2	TRBJ2-3	TRBV4-1	TGCGCCAGCAGCCAGATAGCGGGAGGGTTTGATACGCAGTATTTT	CASSQIAGGFDTQYF
.	.	TRBJ2-4	TRBV21-1	TGTGCCAGCACCAAAGTCCCGCCGGGAGGGACTGAAAACATTCAGTACTTC	CASTKVPPGGTENIQYF
.	.	TRBJ1-1	TRBV7-9	TGTGCCAGCAGCTTAGCGCAGGGGTTGGACACTGAAGCTTTCTTT	CASSLAQGLDTEAFF
.	TRBD2	TRBJ2-1	TRBV13	TGTGCCAGCAGCTTAGGGTCTAGCGGGCGCTCCTACAATGAGCAGTTCTTC	CASSLGSSGRSYNEQFF
.	.	TRBJ1-1	TRBV30	TGTGCCTGGAGTGTATTAGGGGCGAACACTGAAGCTTTCTTT	CAWSVLGANTEAFF
.	TRBD1	TRBJ2-7	TRBV10-3	TGTGCCATCGGGACAGCAGCTATCTACGAGCAGTACTTC	CAIGTAAIYEQYF
.	TRBD1	TRBJ1-5	TRBV19	TGTGCCAGTATCGGAACCGGGACAGGACGGCAGCCCCAGCATTTT	CASIGTGTGRQPQHF
.	TRBD2	TRBJ2-3	TRBV7-3	TGTGCCAGCAGCGTCGGGGGGGCTAGCACAGATACGCAGTATTTT	CASSVGGASTDTQYF
.	.	TRBJ1-1	TRBV7-9	TGTGCCAGCAGCCGCCGGGAAGGGAACACTGAAGCTTTCTTT	CASSRREGNTEAFF
.	TRBD2	TRBJ2-5	TRBV28	TGTGCCAGCAGACGCGGACTAGCAACAGAGACCCAGTACTTC	CASRRGLATETQYF
.	.	TRBJ2-2	TRBV10-3	TGTGCCATCAGGTCATGGGCTTCCACCGGGGAGCTGTTTTTT	CAIRSWASTGELFF
.	TRBD1	TRBJ2-1	TRBV4-1	TGCGCCAGCAGCCTAATAACAGGGGTTTTGAACAATGAGCAGTTCTTC	CASSLITGVLNNEQFF
.	.	TRBJ2-2	TRBV11-2	TGTGCCAGCAGCCTTACTTGGGACACAATTACGGTCACCGGGGAGCTGTTTTTT	CASSLTWDTITVTGELFF
.	.	TRBJ1-1	TRBV9	TGTGCCAGCAGCGTAGGAAGGAGAAGAGGCGAAGCTTTCTTT	CASSVGRRRGEAFF
.	.	TRBJ2-1	TRBV11-2	TGTGCCAGCCAGACACAAAGGGGTAACAATGAGCAGTTCTTC	CASQTQRGNNEQFF
.	.	TRBJ2-5	TRBV4-2	TGTGCCAGCAGCCAAGATTACGAGGGTCGTTTAGGAGAGACCCAGTACTTC	CASSQDYEGRLGETQYF
once	TRBD2	TRBJ2-5	TRBV27	TGTGCCAGCAGTTTACTAGCGGGAGTAGAGACCCAGTACTTC	CASSLLAGVETQYF
.	.	TRBJ2-5	TRBV4-1	TGCGCCAGCAGCCAAGATCATGTGACAGGCGAAGAGACCCAGTACTTC	CASSQDHVTGEETQYF